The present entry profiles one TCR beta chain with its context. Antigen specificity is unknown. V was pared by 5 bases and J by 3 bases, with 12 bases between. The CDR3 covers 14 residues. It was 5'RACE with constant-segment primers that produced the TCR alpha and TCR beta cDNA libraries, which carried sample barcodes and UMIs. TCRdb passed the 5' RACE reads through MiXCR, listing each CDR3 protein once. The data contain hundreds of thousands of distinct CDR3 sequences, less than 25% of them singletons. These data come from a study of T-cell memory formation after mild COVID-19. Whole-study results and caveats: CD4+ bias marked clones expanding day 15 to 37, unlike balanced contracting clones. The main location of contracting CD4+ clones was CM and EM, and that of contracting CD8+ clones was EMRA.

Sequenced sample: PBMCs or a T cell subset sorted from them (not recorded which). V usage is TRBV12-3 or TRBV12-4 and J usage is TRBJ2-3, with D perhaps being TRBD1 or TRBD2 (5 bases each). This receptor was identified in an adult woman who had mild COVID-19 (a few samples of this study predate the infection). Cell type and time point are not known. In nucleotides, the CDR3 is TGTGCCAGCAGTGTACGGGGCCGGACAGATACGCAGTATTTT. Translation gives CASSVRGRTDTQYF.